This TCR beta chain was recorded in a study of T cell changes during pregnancy in multiple sclerosis. Sequencing was performed with immunoSEQ multiplex PCR; in TCRdb, only in-frame clones are kept and a portion is missing. Of 75,000 to 80,000 clones detected, roughly 91% appear once; the ten largest clones hold 2.5% to 3%. The germline gives CDR1 SGHTA, CDR2 FQGNSA. Trimming cost V 5 bases and J 4 bases, with 13 bases left between them. The CDR3 spans 14 residues. The chain employs TRBV7-2 and TRBJ2-3; tentative D call: TRBD1 (6 bases). The input for sequencing was peripheral blood, taken after pregnancy. The sequence derives from a female donor in good health, enrolled as a control in a pregnancy study. CDR3: CASSREGGSDTQYF. CDR3 nucleotides: TGTGCCAGCAGCCGAGAAGGGGGATCAGATACGCAGTATTTT.